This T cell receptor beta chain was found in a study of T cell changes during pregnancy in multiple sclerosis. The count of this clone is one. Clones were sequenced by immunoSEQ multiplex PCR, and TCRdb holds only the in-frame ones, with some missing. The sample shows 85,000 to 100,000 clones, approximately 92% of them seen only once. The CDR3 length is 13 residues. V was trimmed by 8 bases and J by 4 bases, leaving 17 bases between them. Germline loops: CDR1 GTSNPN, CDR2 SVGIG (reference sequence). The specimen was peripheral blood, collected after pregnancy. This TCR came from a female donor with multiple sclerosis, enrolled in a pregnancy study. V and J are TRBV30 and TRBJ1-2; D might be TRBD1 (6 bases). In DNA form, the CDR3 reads TGTGCCCGAACCCGGGGGGCCTCCTATGGCTACACCTTC. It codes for CARTRGASYGYTF.